The 2 T cell receptor beta chains listed next were all sequenced from one sample in a study of CD8 T cells in Susac syndrome. With random hexamers, about 0.5 to 1 ug RNA was reverse transcribed. One entry per CDR3 protein results from TCRdb running MiXCR on the immunoSEQ multiplex PCR reads. The sample has under 200,000 distinct CDR3 sequences, more than 90% seen once. Specimen: CD4+ T cells from PBMCs. Receptors originate from a human donor with Susac syndrome.

The rearrangement joins TRBV30 to TRBJ2-3; D unclear. Trimming removed 0 bases from V and 6 bases from J, with 7 bases in between. The CDR3 has 12 amino acids. In germline, CDR1 is GTSNPN, CDR2 SVGIG (reference sequence). In nucleotides, the CDR3 is TGTGCCTGGAGTGTTATAACTGATACGCAGTATTTT. Protein: CAWSVITDTQYF.

The V gene is TRBV5-5, the J gene TRBJ2-7, with D possibly TRBD1 on 6 matching bases. Germline CDR1 reads SGHKS; CDR2 reads YYEKEE (reference sequence). There are 14 residues in the CDR3. V lost 4 bases and J 3 bases, leaving 14 bases between the germline ends. The CDR3, as DNA: TGTGCCAGCAGCCCAGGACAGCGACTCTACGAGCAGTACTTC. This encodes CASSPGQRLYEQYF.